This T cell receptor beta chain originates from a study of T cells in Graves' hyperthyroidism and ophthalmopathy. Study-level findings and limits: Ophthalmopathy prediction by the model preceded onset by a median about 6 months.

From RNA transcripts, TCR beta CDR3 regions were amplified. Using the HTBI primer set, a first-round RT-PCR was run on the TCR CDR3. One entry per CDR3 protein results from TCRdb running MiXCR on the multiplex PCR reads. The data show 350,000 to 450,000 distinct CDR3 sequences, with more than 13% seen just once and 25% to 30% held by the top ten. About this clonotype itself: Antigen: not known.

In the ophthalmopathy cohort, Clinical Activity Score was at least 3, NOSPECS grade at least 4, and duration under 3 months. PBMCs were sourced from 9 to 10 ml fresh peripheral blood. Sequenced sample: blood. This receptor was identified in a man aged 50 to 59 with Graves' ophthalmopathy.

Written as DNA, the CDR3 is TGTGCCAGCAGCTACCGATCACAGTACACAGATACGCAGTATTTT. As protein: CASSYRSQYTDTQYF. This chain connects TRBV9 to TRBJ2-3, with no clear D. Germline CDR1 and CDR2: SGDLS and YYNGEE. This CDR3 has 15 residues. Trimming left V 4 bases short and J 2 bases short, with 14 bases between.